The next 30 T cell receptor beta chains were all read from a single sample in a study of a mutant IDH1 vaccine in newly diagnosed glioma. The time point is: week 23, last vaccination. Vaccine doses each comprised 300 ug of mutant IDH1 20-mer peptide, with topical imiquimod. Generated by immunoSEQ multiplex PCR, the TCRdb table keeps only in-frame clones and is missing some. The data contain 60,000 to 85,000 clones, 85% to 90% of them singletons. No antigen is known for these receptors. The source was PBMCs, collected from a glioma patient whose treatment included an IDH1 peptide vaccine. The receptors were gathered from a woman in her 50s with glioma.

The rearrangement uses TRBV27 and TRBJ2-5; D is uncertain. Trimming pared 2 bases from V and 1 base from J, leaving 8 bases between. The CDR3 has 14 amino acids. Germline V gene sequence: CDR1 MNHEY, CDR2 SMNVEV (reference sequence). CDR3 nucleotides: TGTGCCAGCAGTTTAAAGGGCAGCCAAGAGACCCAGTACTTC. Encoded protein: CASSLKGSQETQYF.

This chain's CDR3 is CASSERGAATEAFF. Here the CDR3 DNA reads TGTGCCAGCAGTGAACGGGGGGCAGCCACTGAAGCTTTCTTT. V gene TRBV6-1 combines with J gene TRBJ1-1, with D possibly TRBD1 on 6 matching bases. V was cut by 2 bases and J by 4 bases, with 11 bases left in between. Germline lookup yields CDR1 MNHNS and CDR2 SASEGT. CDR3 length equals 14 residues.

The genes are TRBV7-9 and TRBJ1-1; 7 bases agree with TRBD1. Losses at the gene ends were 6 bases for V and 0 bases for J; bases not matched to a gene: 7. The CDR3 totals 15 residues. CDR1 and CDR2 from the germline V gene are SEHNR and FQNEAQ (reference sequence). The CDR3 loop reads CASSREGALNTEAFF. The CDR3 DNA follows: TGTGCCAGCAGTCGGGAGGGGGCCCTGAACACTGAAGCTTTCTTT.

This chain joins TRBV28 and TRBJ2-7; TRBD2 matches 9 bases. After removal of 6 bases from V and 3 bases from J, the junction contained 6 bases not matched to a gene. The germline CDR1 and CDR2 sequences are MDHEN and SYDVKM. The CDR3 is made up of 14 amino acids. CDR3 in DNA: TGTGCCAGCAGAGTGGCGGGAGGGAACTACGAGCAGTACTTC. Translation gives CASRVAGGNYEQYF.

A single count supports this clone. CDR3 sequence (DNA): TGTGCCAGCAGCTTAGCGCTGGGAATCTATGGCTACACCTTC. It is translated as CASSLALGIYGYTF. This sequence joins TRBV7-9 and TRBJ1-2; D ambiguous. The CDR3 has 14 amino acids. V was shortened by 0 bases and J by 4 bases, with 9 bases between the two germline ends. The V gene's germline CDR1 is SEHNR and CDR2 FQNEAQ (reference sequence). The whole variable domain, filled in from reference TRBV7-9 and TRBJ1-2, reads DTGVSQNPRHKITKRGQNVTFRCDPISEHNRLYWYRQTLGQGPEFLTYFQNEAQLEKSRLLSDRFSAERPKGSFSTLEIQRTEQGDSAMYLCASSLALGIYGYTFGSGTRLTVV.

This chain joins TRBV30 and TRBJ1-1; perhaps TRBD1 as D (6 bases). This CDR3 comprises 12 residues. The V end lost 2 bases, the J end lost 4 bases, and 8 bases lay between the germline ends. CDR1 is GTSNPN and CDR2 is SVGIG in the germline V gene (reference sequence). The CDR3 spells CAWSRGITEAFF. The CDR3 DNA reads as TGTGCCTGGAGTAGGGGGATCACTGAAGCTTTCTTT.

The chain combines TRBV9 with TRBJ1-2, with 8 bases that match TRBD1. J lost 7 bases, V lost 0 bases, and 8 bases had no gene match. The CDR3 length is 15 residues. CDR1 and CDR2 (germline): SGDLS, YYNGEE. The CDR3 loop reads CASSVAAGQGAGYTF. The CDR3 coding sequence is TGTGCCAGCAGCGTAGCAGCAGGACAGGGAGCTGGCTACACCTTC.

The chain uses TRBV28 and TRBJ1-5; no definite D call. Germline CDR1 reads MDHEN; CDR2 reads SYDVKM. The CDR3 consists of 16 residues. The V and J ends lost 4 bases and 0 bases respectively, with 13 bases between them. CDR3 in DNA: TGTGCCAGCAGTTCCCCCCTTTACATTAGCAATCAGCCCCAGCATTTT. Protein: CASSSPLYISNQPQHF.

The CDR3: CASSLRRGGQANTGELFF. CDR3 nucleotide sequence: TGCGCCAGCAGCTTGAGACGCGGTGGACAGGCGAACACCGGGGAGCTGTTTTTT. The V and J genes are TRBV5-1 and TRBJ2-2; 7 nucleotides agree with TRBD1. This CDR3 is 18 amino acids long. Germline V lookup: CDR1 SGHRS, CDR2 YFSETQ. The ends lost 1 base at V and 0 bases at J; junction bases unmatched: 9.

CDR3 region: CASSDRGAGEQFF. CDR3 nucleotide sequence: TGTGCCAGCAGTGACCGTGGAGCGGGGGAGCAGTTCTTC. This rearrangement joins TRBV6-4 to TRBJ2-1; 7 bases align to TRBD2. CDR1 and CDR2 from the germline V gene are MRHNA and SNTAGT. The CDR3 has 13 residues. V was clipped by 2 bases and J by 10 bases; unmatched bases: 5.

The chain uses TRBV15 and TRBJ1-6; D uncertain. The germline gives CDR1 LNHNV, CDR2 YYDKDF (reference sequence). This CDR3 is built from 13 residues. Trimming cost V 8 bases and J 8 bases, with 13 bases left between them. CDR3 sequence reads: CATSRGWDSPLHF. CDR3 nucleotide sequence: TGTGCCACCTCCCGAGGCTGGGATTCACCCCTCCACTTT.

The CDR3 sequence is CATSLGETQYF. The CDR3 nucleotides are TGTGCCACCAGTCTAGGCGAGACCCAGTACTTC. This chain joins TRBV15 and TRBJ2-5; D is ambiguous. The CDR3 has 11 residues. V lost 6 bases to trimming and J lost 5 bases, with 7 bases between them. Germline V CDR1 and CDR2: LNHNV, YYDKDF (reference sequence).

This sequence joins TRBV9 and TRBJ2-5; 8 positions match TRBD1. The end of the DNA is better explained by TRBJ2-7, so the J call may be wrong. Germline CDR1 is SGDLS and CDR2 is YYNGEE. This CDR3 is built from 15 residues. The CDR3 coding sequence is TGTGCCAGCAGCGAGGGACAGGCATTCGCCTACGAGCAGTACTTC. This gives the protein CASSEGQAFAYEQYF.

J is TRBJ1-1 and V is TRBV4-1; D remains unclear. Germline values: CDR1 MGHRA, CDR2 YSYEKL. The CDR3 totals 13 residues. The germline V and J ends were trimmed by 6 bases and 5 bases, with 13 bases remaining between them. CDR3 loop: CASSRKESTEAFF. CDR3 sequence (DNA): TGCGCCAGCAGTCGGAAGGAGTCTACTGAAGCTTTCTTT.

The V call is TRBV19, the J call TRBJ2-7, with 7 positions matching TRBD1. Germline V gene data show CDR1 as LNHDA and CDR2 as SQIVND (reference sequence). Trimming cost V 10 bases and J 5 bases; bases outside gene matches: 14. CDR3 length: 14 residues. The CDR3 DNA reads TGTGCCAATGAGGACAGGCGGCGGGTCCACGAGCAGTACTTC. Translated: CANEDRRRVHEQYF.

This clone was seen more than once but under ten times. A junction end diverges from the germline sequence, so it may reflect a read error. The chain uses TRBV29-1 and TRBJ1-1; D possibly corresponds to TRBD1 (5 bases). Germline V gene sequence: CDR1 SQVTM, CDR2 ANQGSEA. This CDR3 has 12 residues. The CDR3 region has the DNA TGCACCGTTCGGGGGGGGAACACTGAAGCTTTCTTT. It translates to CTVRGGNTEAFF.

The chain joins TRBV5-6 to TRBJ2-1, with no clear D. Per germline, CDR1 SGHDT and CDR2 YYEEEE. CDR3 length equals 15 residues. V was cut by 2 bases and J by 4 bases, with 13 bases left in between. In DNA, the CDR3 is TGTGCCAGCAGCTTTACGGTGAAAATATACAATGAGCAGTTCTTC. Translating gives CASSFTVKIYNEQFF. Combining the CDR3 with reference TRBV5-6 and TRBJ2-1 gives the whole variable domain DAGVTQSPTHLIKTRGQQVTLRCSPKSGHDTVSWYQQALGQGPQFIFQYYEEEERQRGNFPDRFSGHQFPNYSSELNVNALLLGDSALYLCASSFTVKIYNEQFFGPGTRLTVL.

The rearrangement links TRBV29-1 to TRBJ1-2; D perhaps matches TRBD1 (6 bases). Germline V lookup: CDR1 SQVTM, CDR2 ANQGSEA. This CDR3 has 13 residues. Trimming took off 5 bases at V and 5 bases at J, with 15 bases between the two ends. The CDR3 here is CSVYALTGYGYTF. As DNA, the CDR3 is TGCAGCGTTTACGCGCTGACAGGTTATGGCTACACCTTC.

This clone occurred once. The chain carries TRBV14 and TRBJ2-1, with 12 bases aligning to TRBD2. Per the germline V gene, CDR1 is SGHDN and CDR2 is FVKESK. The length of the CDR3 is 17 residues. With V trimmed by 4 bases and J by 2 bases, 6 bases remained unmatched. The CDR3: CASSPRLAGVTYNEQFF. In DNA form, the CDR3 reads TGTGCCAGCAGCCCCCGACTAGCGGGAGTCACCTACAATGAGCAGTTCTTC. Looking up the rest from reference TRBV14 and TRBJ2-1 gives the full variable domain: EAGVTQFPSHSVIEKGQTVTLRCDPISGHDNLYWYRRVMGKEIKFLLHFVKESKQDESGMPNNRFLAERTGGTYSTLKVQPAELEDSGVYFCASSPRLAGVTYNEQFFGPGTRLTVL.

The rearrangement joins TRBV28 to TRBJ1-3; 7 bases map to TRBD1. This CDR3 has 15 residues. V lost 3 bases to trimming and J lost 0 bases; unmatched junction nucleotides: 2. The germline V gene has CDR1 MDHEN and CDR2 SYDVKM. CDR3 region: CASSLGQSSGNTIYF. The DNA for the CDR3 is TGTGCCAGCAGTTTGGGACAGAGCTCTGGAAACACCATATATTTT.

Points on this clone: At the DNA level, this CDR3 is encoded by other sequences in the same sample as well. This chain joins TRBV30 and TRBJ2-3; 7 nucleotides agree with TRBD1. Germline V gene sequence: CDR1 GTSNPN, CDR2 SVGIG (reference sequence). There are 14 residues in the CDR3. V was clipped by 3 bases and J by 2 bases; unmatched bases: 5. DNA for the CDR3: TGTGCCTGGAGCGTCGGGACAGACACAGATACGCAGTATTTT. Translating gives CAWSVGTDTDTQYF. The full variable domain, in which reference TRBV30 and TRBJ2-3 provide the parts outside the CDR3, is SQTIHQWPATLVQPVGSPLSLECTVEGTSNPNLYWYRQAAGRGLQLLFYSVGIGQISSEVPQNLSASRPQDRQFILSSKKLLLSDSGFYLCAWSVGTDTDTQYFGPGTRLTVL.

This chain connects TRBV7-9 to TRBJ2-7, with 10 bases identical to TRBD2. This CDR3 has 16 residues. The junction had 13 bases not matched to a gene; V was cut back by 5 bases and J by 6 bases. Germline V gene lookup returns CDR1 SEHNR and CDR2 FQNEAQ (reference sequence). The CDR3 nucleotides are TGTGCCAGCAGCACCCTAGCGGGAGCCTCTCTAGCCGAGCAGTACTTC. Translated, it gives CASSTLAGASLAEQYF.

This chain links TRBV6-1 with TRBJ2-5; D is uncertain. The tail of the sequence fits TRBJ2-7 better, so the J call may be wrong. Germline lookup yields CDR1 MNHNS and CDR2 SASEGT. The CDR3 loop spans 11 amino acids. The CDR3 sequence: CASRVSYEQYF. Written as DNA, the CDR3 is TGTGCCAGCAGGGTCTCCTACGAGCAGTACTTC.

This chain links TRBV6-5 with TRBJ2-5; D ambiguous. V was trimmed by 7 bases and J by 5 bases, leaving 17 bases between them. The CDR3 is 14 residues long. The germline CDR1 and CDR2 sequences are MNHEY and SVGAGI. The DNA for the CDR3 is TGTGCCAGCACCTTCGGGTTGGGTTCCGAGACCCAGTACTTC. The encoded protein is CASTFGLGSETQYF.

The gene calls are TRBV11-2 and TRBJ2-3, with D perhaps TRBD2 (6 bases). The CDR3 has 15 residues. The ends were cut back, 7 bases at V and 4 bases at J, with 18 bases in the middle. The germline V gene encodes CDR1 SGHAT and CDR2 FQNNGV. The CDR3 region has the DNA TGTGCCAGCACCCCTCCAACTAGCCGGGCAGATACGCAGTATTTT. It translates to CASTPPTSRADTQYF.

The chain employs TRBV28 and TRBJ2-7; either TRBD1 or TRBD2 may fit D (5 bases each). The CDR3 consists of 15 residues. V was cut by 3 bases and J by 5 bases, with 17 bases left in between. Per the germline V gene, CDR1 is MDHEN and CDR2 is SYDVKM. This chain's CDR3 is CASSFSSGARNEQYF. The CDR3 nucleotides read TGTGCCAGCAGTTTTTCTTCCGGGGCGCGGAACGAGCAGTACTTC.

V usage is TRBV13 and J usage is TRBJ2-5; 14 bases are a match to TRBD2. The CDR3 sequence is 15 residues long. Germline trimming cut 5 bases from V and 4 bases from J; bases unmatched to any gene: 3. Germline V gene data show CDR1 as PRHDT and CDR2 as FYEKMQ (reference sequence). The CDR3 is CASSSGTSGRETQYF. The CDR3 region has the DNA TGTGCCAGCAGCAGCGGGACTAGCGGGAGAGAGACCCAGTACTTC.

This chain connects TRBV30 to TRBJ1-3; D might be TRBD1 (6 bases). The CDR3 spans 12 residues. With 5 bases removed from V and 8 bases from J, the gap between germline ends came to 13 bases. CDR1 GTSNPN and CDR2 SVGIG come from the germline V gene (reference sequence). CDR3 DNA sequence: TGTGCCTGGTTGGGGGCTGGGGACACCATATATTTT. It yields the protein CAWLGAGDTIYF.

This chain connects TRBV5-1 to TRBJ2-5; D is unclear. Near its end, the DNA agrees better with TRBJ2-7, so the J call may be wrong. Germline V gene data show CDR1 as SGHRS and CDR2 as YFSETQ. The CDR3 totals 13 residues. The CDR3 here is CASSLNGAYEQYF. CDR3 bases: TGCGCCAGCAGCTTGAACGGTGCCTACGAGCAGTACTTC.

V gene TRBV27 combines with J gene TRBJ2-7; tentatively, D is TRBD1 or TRBD2 (5 bases each). CDR1 is MNHEY, CDR2 SMNVEV, per germline (reference sequence). The CDR3 runs to 15 residues. Trimming shortened V by 2 bases and J by 0 bases, and 11 bases separated the two germline ends. The CDR3 DNA is TGTGCCAGCAGTTTACGGGACGGACTCTCCTACGAGCAGTACTTC. Protein sequence: CASSLRDGLSYEQYF.